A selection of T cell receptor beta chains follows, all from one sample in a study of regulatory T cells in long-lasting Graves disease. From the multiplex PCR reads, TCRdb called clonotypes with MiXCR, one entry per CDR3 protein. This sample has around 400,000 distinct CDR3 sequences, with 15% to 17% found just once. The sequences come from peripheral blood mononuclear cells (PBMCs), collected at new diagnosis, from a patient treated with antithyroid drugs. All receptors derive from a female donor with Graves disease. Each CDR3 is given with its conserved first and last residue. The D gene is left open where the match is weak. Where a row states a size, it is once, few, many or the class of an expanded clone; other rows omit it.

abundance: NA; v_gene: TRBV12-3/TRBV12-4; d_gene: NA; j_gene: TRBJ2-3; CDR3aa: CASSPRKGLYTDTQYF; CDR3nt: TGTGCCAGCAGTCCAAGGAAGGGACTTTACACAGATACGCAGTATTTT
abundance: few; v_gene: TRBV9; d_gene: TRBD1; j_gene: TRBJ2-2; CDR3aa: CASSVQGDNTGELFF; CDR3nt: TGTGCCAGCAGCGTACAGGGGGACAACACCGGGGAGCTGTTTTTT
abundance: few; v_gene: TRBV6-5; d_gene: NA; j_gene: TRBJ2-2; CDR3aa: CASSYVGANTGELFF; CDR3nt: TGTGCCAGCAGTTACGTGGGGGCGAACACCGGGGAGCTGTTTTTT
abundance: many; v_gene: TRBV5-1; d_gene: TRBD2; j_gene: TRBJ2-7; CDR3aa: CASSLDGRTRAGSPYEQYF; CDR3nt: TGCGCCAGCAGCTTGGATGGCAGGACCCGAGCGGGAAGCCCCTACGAGCAGTACTTC
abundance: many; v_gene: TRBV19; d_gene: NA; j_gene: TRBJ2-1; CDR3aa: CASTNKGSIYDNEQFF; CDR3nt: TGTGCCAGTACCAATAAGGGGTCCATCTACGACAATGAGCAGTTCTTC
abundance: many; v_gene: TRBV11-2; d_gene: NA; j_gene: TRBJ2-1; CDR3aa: CASSLDPEQFF; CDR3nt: TGTGCCAGCAGCTTAGATCCCGAGCAGTTCTTC
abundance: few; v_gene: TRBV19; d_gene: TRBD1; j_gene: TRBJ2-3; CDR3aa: CASSQGQATDTQYF; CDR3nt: TGTGCCAGTAGCCAAGGACAGGCCACAGATACGCAGTATTTT
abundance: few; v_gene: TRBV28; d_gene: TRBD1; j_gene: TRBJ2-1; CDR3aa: CASSTQGAEQFF; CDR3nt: TGTGCCAGCAGTACGCAGGGGGCTGAGCAGTTCTTC
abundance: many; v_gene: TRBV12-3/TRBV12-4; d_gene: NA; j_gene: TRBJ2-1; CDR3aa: CASSDRYNEQFF; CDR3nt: TGTGCCAGCAGCGACCGCTACAATGAGCAGTTCTTC
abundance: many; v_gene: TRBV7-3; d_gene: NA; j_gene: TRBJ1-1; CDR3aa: CASSRTGWTEAFF; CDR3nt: TGTGCCAGCAGCCGAACAGGGTGGACTGAAGCTTTCTTT
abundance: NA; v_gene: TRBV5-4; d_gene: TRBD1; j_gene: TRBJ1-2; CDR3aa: CASSPQGGVNYGYTF; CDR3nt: TGTGCCAGCAGCCCCCAAGGGGGCGTTAACTATGGCTACACCTTC
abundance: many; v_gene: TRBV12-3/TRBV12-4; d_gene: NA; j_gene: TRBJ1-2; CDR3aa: CASSLRRRGGLGYTF; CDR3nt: TGTGCCAGCAGTCTGCGACGGAGGGGCGGTTTGGGCTACACCTTC
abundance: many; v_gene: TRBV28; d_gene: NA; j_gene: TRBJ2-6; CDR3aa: CASSSASHLANVLTF; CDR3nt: TGTGCCAGCAGTTCGGCATCCCACTTGGCCAACGTCCTGACTTTC
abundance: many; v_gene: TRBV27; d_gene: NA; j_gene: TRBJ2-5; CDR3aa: CASGTGSQETQYF; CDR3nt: TGTGCCAGCGGAACAGGGAGCCAAGAGACCCAGTACTTC
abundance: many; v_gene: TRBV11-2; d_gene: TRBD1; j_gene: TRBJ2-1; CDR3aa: CASSLEQGVGNEQFF; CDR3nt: TGTGCCAGCAGCTTAGAACAGGGGGTTGGCAATGAGCAGTTCTTC
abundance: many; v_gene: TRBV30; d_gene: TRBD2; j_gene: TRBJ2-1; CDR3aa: CAWRRSGSRDEQFF; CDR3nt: TGTGCCTGGAGACGTAGCGGGAGTCGCGATGAGCAGTTCTTC
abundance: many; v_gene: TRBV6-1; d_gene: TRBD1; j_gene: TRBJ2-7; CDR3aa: CASKEGTGGGYEQYF; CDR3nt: TGTGCCAGCAAAGAAGGCACAGGGGGAGGCTACGAGCAGTACTTC
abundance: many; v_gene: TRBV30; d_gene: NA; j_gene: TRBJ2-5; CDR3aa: CAWTPARGQETQYF; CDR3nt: TGTGCCTGGACACCCGCCAGGGGCCAAGAGACCCAGTACTTC
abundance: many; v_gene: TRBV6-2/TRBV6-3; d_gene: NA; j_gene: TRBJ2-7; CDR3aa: CASTPRTGPFYEQYF; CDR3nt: TGTGCCAGCACCCCTCGGACGGGGCCTTTCTACGAGCAGTACTTC
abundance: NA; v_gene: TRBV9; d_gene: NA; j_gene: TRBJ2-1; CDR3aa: CASSLRTPNSYNEQFF; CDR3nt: TGTGCCAGCAGCTTAAGGACTCCGAACTCCTACAATGAGCAGTTCTTC
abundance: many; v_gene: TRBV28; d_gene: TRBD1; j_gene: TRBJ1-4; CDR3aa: CASSDLTGGIEKLFF; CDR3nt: TGTGCCAGCAGCGACTTGACAGGGGGCATTGAAAAACTGTTTTTT
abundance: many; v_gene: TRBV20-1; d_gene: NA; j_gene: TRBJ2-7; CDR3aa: CSAQQANVQDEQYF; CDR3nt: TGCAGTGCTCAGCAGGCTAACGTGCAGGACGAGCAGTACTTC
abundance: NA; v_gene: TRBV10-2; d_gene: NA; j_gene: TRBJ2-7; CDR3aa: CASSDGDPRPSYEQYF; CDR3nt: TGCGCCAGCAGTGATGGGGACCCCCGACCCTCCTACGAGCAGTACTTC
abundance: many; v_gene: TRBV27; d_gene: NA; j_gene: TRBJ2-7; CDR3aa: CASSLSLARLHEQYF; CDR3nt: TGTGCCAGCAGTTTATCACTAGCCCGCCTCCACGAGCAGTACTTC
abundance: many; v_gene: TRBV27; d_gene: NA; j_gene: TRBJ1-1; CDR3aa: CASRDNREVTEAFF; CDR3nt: TGTGCCAGCCGCGATAACAGGGAGGTCACTGAAGCTTTCTTT
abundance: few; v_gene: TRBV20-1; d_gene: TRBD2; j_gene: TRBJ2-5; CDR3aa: CSAKQTGARLAGGPQETQYF; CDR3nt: TGCAGTGCTAAACAGACAGGGGCTCGACTAGCGGGGGGCCCCCAAGAGACCCAGTACTTC
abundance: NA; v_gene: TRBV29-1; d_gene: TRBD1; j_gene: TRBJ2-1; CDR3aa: CSVESRDRGTYNEQFF; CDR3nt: TGCAGCGTTGAATCCCGGGACAGGGGGACCTACAATGAGCAGTTCTTC